This T cell receptor beta chain stems from a study of T cells after yellow fever vaccination. Looking at the study overall: The authors prepared low-cell-number fractions using SMART-Seq v4 Ultra Low Input. Study outcomes and limitations: FACS-sorted repertoires could harbor abundant contaminating bulk-population clonotypes. Clones that expanded after primary vaccination mostly reappeared after the booster (96% CD4, approximately 87% CD8).

Germline V gene sequence: CDR1 KGHSH, CDR2 LQKENI. The CDR3 is made up of 17 amino acids. V shed 3 bases, J shed 4 bases, and the junction held 13 bases outside the gene matches. A single record per CDR3 protein comes from TCRdb applying MiXCR to the 5' RACE reads. The sample consists of 400,000 or so distinct CDR3 sequences, 6.2% of them appearing once. This clonotype has a handful of counts. Its matching antigen is unknown. The receptor was isolated from a man aged 25-40 years who received the YFV17D yellow fever vaccine. The sample in question was PBMCs, obtained 5 days after the yellow fever booster vaccination. This rearrangement joins TRBV18 to TRBJ2-7, with 9 bases matching TRBD1. The CDR3 DNA sequence: TGTGCCAGCTCACCCGTCGGGACAGGGACGATGGTATACGAGCAGTACTTC. It encodes CASSPVGTGTMVYEQYF.